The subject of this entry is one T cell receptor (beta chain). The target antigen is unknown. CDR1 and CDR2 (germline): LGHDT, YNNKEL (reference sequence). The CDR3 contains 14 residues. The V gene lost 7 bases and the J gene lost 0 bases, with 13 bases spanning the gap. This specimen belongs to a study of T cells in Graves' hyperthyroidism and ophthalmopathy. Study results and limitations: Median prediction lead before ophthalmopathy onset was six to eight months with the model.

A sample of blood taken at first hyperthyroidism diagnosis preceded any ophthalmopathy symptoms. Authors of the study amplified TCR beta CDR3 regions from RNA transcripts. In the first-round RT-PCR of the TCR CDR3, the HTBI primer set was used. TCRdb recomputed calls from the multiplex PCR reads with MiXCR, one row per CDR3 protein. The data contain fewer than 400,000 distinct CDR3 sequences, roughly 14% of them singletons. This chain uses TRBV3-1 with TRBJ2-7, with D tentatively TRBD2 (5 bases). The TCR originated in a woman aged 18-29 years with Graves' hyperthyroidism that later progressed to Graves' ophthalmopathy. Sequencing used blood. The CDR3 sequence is CASTNGLSSYEQYF. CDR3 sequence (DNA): TGTGCCAGCACTAATGGACTGAGCTCCTACGAGCAGTACTTC.